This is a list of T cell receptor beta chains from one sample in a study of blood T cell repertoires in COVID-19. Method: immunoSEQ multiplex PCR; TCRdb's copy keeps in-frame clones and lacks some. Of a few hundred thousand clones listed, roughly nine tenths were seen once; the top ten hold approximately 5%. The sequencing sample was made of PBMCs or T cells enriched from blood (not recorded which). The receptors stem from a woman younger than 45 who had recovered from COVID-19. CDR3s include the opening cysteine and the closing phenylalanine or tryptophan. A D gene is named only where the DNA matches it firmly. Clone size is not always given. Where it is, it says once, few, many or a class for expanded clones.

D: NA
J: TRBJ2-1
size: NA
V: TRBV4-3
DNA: TGCGCCAGCAGCCGAACGGACAGTAATGAGCAGTTCTTC
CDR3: CASSRTDSNEQFF

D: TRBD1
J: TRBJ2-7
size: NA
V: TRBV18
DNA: TGTGCCAGCTCACCACTGGGACAGAACGAGCAGTACTTC
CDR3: CASSPLGQNEQYF

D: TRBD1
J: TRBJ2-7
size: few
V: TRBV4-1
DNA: TGCGCCAGCAGGAAGGTTGGACAGGGGATCTACGAGCAGTACTTC
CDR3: CASRKVGQGIYEQYF

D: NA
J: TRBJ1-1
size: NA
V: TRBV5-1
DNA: TGCGCCAGCAGCTTCGCCTGGGAAGGGGCCGGGGGGACTGAAGCTTTCTTT
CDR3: CASSFAWEGAGGTEAFF

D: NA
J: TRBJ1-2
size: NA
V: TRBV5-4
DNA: TGTGCCAGCAGCTTGGGGGGAGCTAACTATGGCTACACCTTC
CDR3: CASSLGGANYGYTF

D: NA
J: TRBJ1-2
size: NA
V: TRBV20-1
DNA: TGCAGTGCTAGTACCCCCCAACAGGGCGTCGGCGGCTACACCTTC
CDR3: CSASTPQQGVGGYTF

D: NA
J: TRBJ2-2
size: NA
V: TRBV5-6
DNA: TGTGCCAGCAGCTTGCGGTGGACGGGAACGAGGACCGGGGAGCTGTTTTTT
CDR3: CASSLRWTGTRTGELFF

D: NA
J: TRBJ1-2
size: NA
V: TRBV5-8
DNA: TGTGCCAGCAGCCTGGGACACCGCTATGGCTACACCTTC
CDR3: CASSLGHRYGYTF

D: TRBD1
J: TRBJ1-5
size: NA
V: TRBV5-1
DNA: TGCGCCAGCAGCACCGGGACAGACAATCAGCCCCAGCATTTT
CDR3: CASSTGTDNQPQHF

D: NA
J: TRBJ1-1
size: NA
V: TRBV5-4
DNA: TGTGCCAGCAGCTTGGATCCGGGGAACACTGAAGCTTTCTTT
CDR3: CASSLDPGNTEAFF

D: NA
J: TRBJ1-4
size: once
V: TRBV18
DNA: TGTGCCAGCTCGTCTGGGCAGGGTTCTAATGAAAAACTGTTTTTT
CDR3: CASSSGQGSNEKLFF

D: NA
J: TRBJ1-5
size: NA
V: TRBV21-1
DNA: TGTGCCAGCAGCCCCCGACAGAGAACTTATAGCAATCAGCCCCAGCATTTT
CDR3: CASSPRQRTYSNQPQHF

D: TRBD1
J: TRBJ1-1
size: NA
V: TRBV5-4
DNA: TGTGCCAGCAGCTTCACAGGGGGCACTGAAGCTTTCTTT
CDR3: CASSFTGGTEAFF

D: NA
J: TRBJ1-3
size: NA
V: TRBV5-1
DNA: TGCGCCAGCAGCTTCGGGAGGCCTTTGGACACCATATATTTT
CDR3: CASSFGRPLDTIYF

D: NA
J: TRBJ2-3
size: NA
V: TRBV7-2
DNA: TGTGCCAGCAGCTCACAAGATACGCAGTATTTT
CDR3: CASSSQDTQYF

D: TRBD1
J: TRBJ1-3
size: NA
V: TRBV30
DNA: TGTGCCTTTGGACAGGCCTTCTCTGGAAACACCATATATTTT
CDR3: CAFGQAFSGNTIYF

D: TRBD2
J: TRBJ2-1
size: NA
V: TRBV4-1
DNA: TGCGCCAGCAGCCAAGATCTCTTGACAGCTAGCGGGGGATACAATGAGCAGTTCTTC
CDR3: CASSQDLLTASGGYNEQFF

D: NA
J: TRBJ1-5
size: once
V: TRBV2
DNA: TGTGCCAGCACAATACAACCCAGGGTTAGCAATCAGCCCCAGCATTTT
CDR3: CASTIQPRVSNQPQHF

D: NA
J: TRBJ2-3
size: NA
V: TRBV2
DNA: TGTGCCAGCAGTGAACGTGGGGGGGCGTCCCGGAGCACAGATACGCAGTATTTT
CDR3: CASSERGGASRSTDTQYF

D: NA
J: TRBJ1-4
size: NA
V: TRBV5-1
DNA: TGCGCCAGCAGCTTGAATCGGGATGAAAAACTGTTTTTT
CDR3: CASSLNRDEKLFF

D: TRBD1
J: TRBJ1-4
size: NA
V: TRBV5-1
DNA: TGCGCCAGCAGGGGGGGACAGCCTGCAACTAATGAAAAACTGTTTTTT
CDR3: CASRGGQPATNEKLFF

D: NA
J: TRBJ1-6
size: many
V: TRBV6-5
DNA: TGTGCCAGCAGTACCGGGGATAATTCACCCCTCCACTTT
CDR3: CASSTGDNSPLHF

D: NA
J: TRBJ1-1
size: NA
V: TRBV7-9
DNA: TGTGCCAGCAGCTTGTCGGGGGGTTTCCCTGAAGCTTTCTTT
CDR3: CASSLSGGFPEAFF

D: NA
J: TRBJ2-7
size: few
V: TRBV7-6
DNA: TGTGCCAGCAGCCCGCCAGGGGTCAGCTCCTACGAGCAGTACTTC
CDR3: CASSPPGVSSYEQYF

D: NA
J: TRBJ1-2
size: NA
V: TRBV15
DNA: TGTGCCACCAGCAGAGAGGGCGGGGGCTATGGCTACACCTTC
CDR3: CATSREGGGYGYTF

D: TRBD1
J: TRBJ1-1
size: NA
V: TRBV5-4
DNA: TGTGCCAGCAGCCCTCAGGCCGGAGGGGGCGGTACTGAAGCTTTCTTT
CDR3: CASSPQAGGGGTEAFF

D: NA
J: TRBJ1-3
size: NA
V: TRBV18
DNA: TGTGCCAGCTCACCACTCGTGCGGGAACGCTCTGGAAACACCATATATTTT
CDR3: CASSPLVRERSGNTIYF

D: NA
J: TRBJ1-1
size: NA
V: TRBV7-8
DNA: TGTGCCAGCAGCTTATTTGCCTACAGGAACTATAACACTGAAGCTTTCTTT
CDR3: CASSLFAYRNYNTEAFF

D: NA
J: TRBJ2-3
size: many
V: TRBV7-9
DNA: TGTGCCAGCAGCTTTAGTGCAGATACGCAGTATTTT
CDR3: CASSFSADTQYF

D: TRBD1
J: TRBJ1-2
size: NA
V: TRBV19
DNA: TGTGCCAGTAGTACGGACAGGGGACTGTATGGCTACACCTTC
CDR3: CASSTDRGLYGYTF

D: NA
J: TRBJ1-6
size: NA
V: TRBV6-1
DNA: TGTGCCAGCAGTGAGCCCTACAATTCACCCCTCCACTTT
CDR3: CASSEPYNSPLHF

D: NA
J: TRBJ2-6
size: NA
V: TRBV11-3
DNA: TGTGCCAGCAGCCTGGGGCCCACTCTAGGCTCTGGGGCCAACGTCCTGACTTTC
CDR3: CASSLGPTLGSGANVLTF

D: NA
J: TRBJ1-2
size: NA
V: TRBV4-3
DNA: TGCGCCAGCAGCCAAGGGGAGGGTGGCTATGGCTACACCTTC
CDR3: CASSQGEGGYGYTF

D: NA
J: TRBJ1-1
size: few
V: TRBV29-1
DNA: TGCAGCGTTAAACCCCTGGGGAGGGACACTGAAGCTTTCTTT
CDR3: CSVKPLGRDTEAFF

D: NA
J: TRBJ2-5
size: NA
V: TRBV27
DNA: TGTGCCAGCAGTTTTTTGGGGAGAGAGACCCAGTACTTC
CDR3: CASSFLGRETQYF

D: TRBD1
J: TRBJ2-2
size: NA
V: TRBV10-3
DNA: TGTGCCATCAGGGGGACAGGGGCGAACACCGGGGAGCTGTTTTTT
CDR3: CAIRGTGANTGELFF

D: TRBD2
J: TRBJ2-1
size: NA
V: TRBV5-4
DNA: TGTGCCAGCATCCTAGGAGGGACTAGCGGTAATGAGCAGTTCTTC
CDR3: CASILGGTSGNEQFF

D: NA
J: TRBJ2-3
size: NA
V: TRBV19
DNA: TGTGCCAGTAGTAATTTCGGTCGCACAGATACGCAGTATTTT
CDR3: CASSNFGRTDTQYF

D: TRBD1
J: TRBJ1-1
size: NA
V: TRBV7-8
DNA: TGTGCCAGCAGCTTGTCGAGGGGGCTGAACACTGAAGCTTTCTTT
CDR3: CASSLSRGLNTEAFF

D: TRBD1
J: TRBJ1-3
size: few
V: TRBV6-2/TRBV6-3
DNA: TGTGCCAGCAGTAGACAGGGTGCTGGAAACACCATATATTTT
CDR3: CASSRQGAGNTIYF

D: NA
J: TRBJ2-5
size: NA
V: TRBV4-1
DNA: TGCGCCAGCAGCCAAGCAGGGGCACAAGAGACCCAGTACTTC
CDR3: CASSQAGAQETQYF

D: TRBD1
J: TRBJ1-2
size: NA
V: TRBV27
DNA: TGTGCCAGCAGTATTACACAGGGGAGCGGCTACACCTTC
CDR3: CASSITQGSGYTF

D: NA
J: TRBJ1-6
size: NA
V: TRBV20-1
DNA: TGCAGTGCTAGTAGGCATCTGAGGAATTCACCCCTCCACTTT
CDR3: CSASRHLRNSPLHF

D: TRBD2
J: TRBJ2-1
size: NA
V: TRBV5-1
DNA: TGCGCCAGCAGCTATGGTAGCGGGGGGGCCCATGAGCAGTTCTTC
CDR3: CASSYGSGGAHEQFF

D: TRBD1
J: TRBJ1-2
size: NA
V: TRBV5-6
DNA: TGTGCCAGCAGCTATTTCCACTCGGACAGGAAGAACTATGGCTACACCTTC
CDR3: CASSYFHSDRKNYGYTF

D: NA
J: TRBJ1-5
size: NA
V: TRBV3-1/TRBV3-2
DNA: TGTGCCAGCAGCCAGACACATAGCAATCAGCCCCAGCATTTT
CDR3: CASSQTHSNQPQHF

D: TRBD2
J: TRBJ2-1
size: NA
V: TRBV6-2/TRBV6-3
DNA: TGTGCCAGCAGACCTAGCGGGGCGAGCTCCTACAATGAGCAGTTCTTC
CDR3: CASRPSGASSYNEQFF

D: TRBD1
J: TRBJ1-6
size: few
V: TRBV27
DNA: TGTGCCAGCACCCCTTATAGGGGACAGGGGGCTTCACCCCTCCACTTT
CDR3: CASTPYRGQGASPLHF

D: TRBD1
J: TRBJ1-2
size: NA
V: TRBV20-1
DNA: TGCAGTGCAAGTACAGGGGCCTCTGGCTACACCTTC
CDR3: CSASTGASGYTF

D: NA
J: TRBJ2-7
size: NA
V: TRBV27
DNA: TGTGCCAGCTCCCCGGCCCAGCGGAATCCTAAGCAGTACTTC
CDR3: CASSPAQRNPKQYF

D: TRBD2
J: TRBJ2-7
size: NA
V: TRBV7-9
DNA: TGTGCCAGCAGCGGACTAGCGGGGGGCACCTACGAGCAGTACTTC
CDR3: CASSGLAGGTYEQYF

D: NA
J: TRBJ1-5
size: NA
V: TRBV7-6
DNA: TGTGCCAGCAGCTTAGCAGTGGGGGGTAGCAATCAGCCCCAGCATTTT
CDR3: CASSLAVGGSNQPQHF

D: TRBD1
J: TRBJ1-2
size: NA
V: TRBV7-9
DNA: TGTGCCAGCAGCGCAAGGACAGGGGAACATGGCTACACCTTC
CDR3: CASSARTGEHGYTF

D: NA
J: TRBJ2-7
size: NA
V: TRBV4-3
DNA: TGCGCCAGCAGCCAAGTCGACAGAGGGAGGCTGGGGCAGTACTTC
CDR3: CASSQVDRGRLGQYF

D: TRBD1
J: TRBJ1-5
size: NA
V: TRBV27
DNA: TGTGCCAGCAGCCTTCGAGGCCAGGGGGCTACTCAGCCCCAGCATTTT
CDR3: CASSLRGQGATQPQHF

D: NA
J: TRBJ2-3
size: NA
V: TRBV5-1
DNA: TGCGCCAGCAGAACGGGGGGCCTGACAGATACGCAGTATTTT
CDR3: CASRTGGLTDTQYF

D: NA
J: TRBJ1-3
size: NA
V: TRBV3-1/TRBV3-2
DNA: TGTGCCAGCAGCCCTACCTCGGTCCTTACAGGGCCGGACACCATATATTTT
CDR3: CASSPTSVLTGPDTIYF

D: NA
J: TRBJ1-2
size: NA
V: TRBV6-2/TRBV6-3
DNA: TGTGCCAGCAGTCTCCAGTCGGGCTACACCTTC
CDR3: CASSLQSGYTF

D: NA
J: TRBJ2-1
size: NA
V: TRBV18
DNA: TGTGCCAGCTCACCTGGCGGGGGCACCTACAATGAGCAGTTCTTC
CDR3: CASSPGGGTYNEQFF

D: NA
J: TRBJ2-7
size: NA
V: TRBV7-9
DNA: TGTGCCAGCGCCCGATCAGGGGGGAACCAAAATTACGAGCAGTACTTC
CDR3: CASARSGGNQNYEQYF